One and the same sample provided the 25 T cell receptor beta chains below, sequenced in a study of T cells in localized non-small cell lung cancer. Sequencing was performed with immunoSEQ multiplex PCR; in TCRdb, only in-frame clones are kept and a portion is missing. There are tens of thousands of clones in the sample; roughly 77% occur only once, and approximately 30% lies in the top ten. Sequencing used PBMCs, obtained before any cancer treatment. The receptors here all came from a woman aged 35 to 69 with stage II squamous cell lung carcinoma.

This clone was seen a few times. V is TRBV2 and J is TRBJ1-3; 9 bases fit TRBD1. The germline CDR1 and CDR2 sequences are SNHLY and FYNNEI. Germline trimming cut 8 bases from V and 2 bases from J; bases unmatched to any gene: 7. The CDR3 covers 15 residues. CDR3 nucleotide sequence: TGTGCCAGCCTCCGGGACAGGGTCGCTGGAAACACCATATATTTT. Translation: CASLRDRVAGNTIYF.

This sequence joins TRBV7-2 and TRBJ2-4; either TRBD1 or TRBD2 may fit D (6 bases each). This CDR3 has 18 amino acids. V was trimmed by 5 bases and J by 1 base, leaving 21 bases between them. The germline V gene encodes CDR1 SGHTA and CDR2 FQGNSA. The CDR3 DNA reads as TGTGCCAGCAGCCCACAAACAGGGAGGACGGGGGCCAAAAACATTCAGTACTTC. As protein: CASSPQTGRTGAKNIQYF.

The table lists this clone with a few counts. The chain couples TRBV10-3 to TRBJ2-7; either TRBD1 or TRBD2 may fit D (5 bases each). V was pared by 5 bases and J by 3 bases, with 17 bases between. Germline assignment: CDR1 ENHRY and CDR2 SYGVKD. The CDR3 length is 15 residues. The CDR3 here is CAISPGPLRSYEQYV. Written as DNA, the CDR3 is TGTGCCATCAGTCCGGGACCCCTGAGGAGCTACGAGCAGTACGTC.

This rearrangement joins TRBV2 to TRBJ2-4; 7 bases map to TRBD1. J lost 5 bases, V lost 4 bases, and 5 bases had no gene match. The CDR3 has 14 amino acids. Germline CDR1 SNHLY, CDR2 FYNNEI. The CDR3 sequence: CASSGTGVENIQYF. The DNA of the CDR3 is TGTGCCAGCAGTGGAACAGGGGTAGAAAACATTCAGTACTTC.

The rearrangement joins TRBV4-2 to TRBJ1-2; 7 bases map to TRBD1. The CDR3 runs to 15 residues. J lost 2 bases, V lost 1 base, and 4 bases had no gene match. The germline V gene has CDR1 LGHNA and CDR2 YNFKEQ. The CDR3 sequence: CASSQGGQKNYGYTF. In nucleotides, the CDR3 is TGTGCCAGCAGCCAAGGGGGACAGAAGAACTATGGCTACACCTTC.

The chain uses TRBV10-3 and TRBJ1-1; 11 bases are a match to TRBD1. Germline CDR1 ENHRY, CDR2 SYGVKD. CDR3 length: 15 residues. Germline trimming cut 6 bases from V and 5 bases from J; bases unmatched to any gene: 8. The CDR3 loop reads CAISPLGQGVTEAFF. CDR3 coding DNA: TGTGCCATCAGCCCGCTGGGACAGGGGGTTACTGAAGCTTTCTTT.

Remarks on this clone: In the same sample, other DNA sequences code for this CDR3. The CDR3, as DNA: TGTGCCAGCAGTCAACAAGCCGGGACAGGGGACTATGGCTACACCTTC. Protein: CASSQQAGTGDYGYTF. This sequence joins TRBV7-9 and TRBJ1-2, with 10 bases aligning to TRBD1. Germline-derived CDR1 and CDR2 are SEHNR and FQNEAQ (reference sequence). Unmatched junction bases numbered 10, after V lost 6 bases and J lost 3 bases. The CDR3 has 16 amino acids.

The J gene is TRBJ1-3, the V gene TRBV7-9, with 7 bases identical to TRBD1. The CDR3 contains 15 residues. V lost 4 bases, J lost 4 bases, and 7 bases stayed unmatched. Germline V gene data show CDR1 as SEHNR and CDR2 as FQNEAQ (reference sequence). Here the CDR3 DNA reads TGTGCCAGCAGCTCCGAGGGGGCGAGAGGAAACACCATATATTTT. The encoded protein is CASSSEGARGNTIYF.

This chain links TRBV5-1 with TRBJ2-3, with 9 bases identical to TRBD2. V was clipped by 6 bases and J by 3 bases; unmatched bases: 14. This CDR3 is 17 amino acids long. Germline lookup yields CDR1 SGHRS and CDR2 YFSETQ. The CDR3, as DNA: TGCGCCAGCACCCGGACCCCGGGGCTAGCGGGAACAGATACGCAGTATTTT. Translating gives CASTRTPGLAGTDTQYF. Full variable domain (remainder filled in from reference TRBV5-1 and TRBJ2-3): KAGVTQTPRYLIKTRGQQVTLSCSPISGHRSVSWYQQTPGQGLQFLFEYFSETQRNKGNFPGRFSGRQFSNSRSEMNVSTLELGDSALYLCASTRTPGLAGTDTQYFGPGTRLTVL.

This clone occurred once. The chain recombines TRBV29-1 with TRBJ2-7; TRBD1 agrees at 9 bases. V trimming: 7 bases; J trimming: 7 bases; junction bases outside the gene matches: 14. Germline lookup yields CDR1 SQVTM and CDR2 ANQGSEA. The CDR3 length is 14 residues. CDR3 DNA sequence: TGCAGCGCCCTGCCCCGGGACAGGGTGGGGGAGCAGTACTTC. Translation gives CSALPRDRVGEQYF.

The chain joins TRBV5-5 to TRBJ1-4; TRBD1 matches 7 bases. The CDR3 length is 14 residues. Germline CDR1 reads SGHKS; CDR2 reads YYEKEE (reference sequence). Trimming cost V 4 bases and J 4 bases; bases outside gene matches: 4. The DNA for the CDR3 is TGTGCCAGCAGCACCGGGACAGTTAATGAAAAACTGTTTTTT. Amino acid sequence: CASSTGTVNEKLFF.

The rearrangement links TRBV6-1 to TRBJ2-5, with 8 bases identical to TRBD2. Germline V lookup: CDR1 MNHNS, CDR2 SASEGT. The junction had 8 bases not matched to a gene; V was cut back by 6 bases and J by 5 bases. The CDR3 sequence is 14 residues long. For the CDR3, the DNA is TGTGCCAGCAGCGTCCTCAGCGGGGGTGAGACCCAGTACTTC. It is translated as CASSVLSGGETQYF.

Note on this clone: One junction end does not reproduce the germline sequence, and a read error may be involved. The chain employs TRBV7-7 and TRBJ2-1; TRBD2 matches at 7 bases. CDR1 is SSHAT, CDR2 FNYEAQ, per germline (reference sequence). CDR3 size: 15 residues. CDR3 coding DNA: TGTGCTAGCAGCTTAGGCAATAGCGGGTACAATGGGCAGTTCTTC. The encoded protein is CASSLGNSGYNGQFF. Combining the CDR3 with reference TRBV7-7 and TRBJ2-1 gives the whole variable domain GAGVSQSPRYKVTKRGQDVTLRCDPISSHATLYWYQQALGQGPEFLTYFNYEAQPDKSGLPSDRFSAERPEGSISTLTIQRTEQRDSAMYRCASSLGNSGYNGQFFGPGTRLTVL.

The chain has TRBV7-8 and TRBJ2-5; a weak D match, TRBD1 (5 bases). Trimming stripped 1 base from V and 1 base from J, with 10 bases between. CDR3 length equals 15 residues. In germline, CDR1 is SGHVS, CDR2 FQNEAQ. CDR3 in amino acids: CASSLGADTQETQYF. CDR3 DNA sequence: TGTGCCAGCAGCTTAGGGGCGGACACCCAAGAGACCCAGTACTTC.

This chain links TRBV29-1 with TRBJ2-3; TRBD1 matches at 10 bases. Germline assignment: CDR1 SQVTM and CDR2 ANQGSEA. This CDR3 is built from 15 residues. V dropped 5 bases and J dropped 3; count of bases not matched to a gene: 8. The CDR3 reads CSVKRDRGSTDTQYF. The CDR3 DNA reads as TGCAGCGTTAAGAGGGACAGGGGATCGACAGATACGCAGTATTTT.

The J gene is TRBJ2-1, the V gene TRBV6-5; D uncertain. Looked up from germline, CDR1 is MNHEY and CDR2 is SVGAGI. V was trimmed by 4 bases and J by 0 bases, leaving 13 bases between them. The CDR3 has 16 residues. This chain's CDR3 is CASSSVQGYSYNEQFF. The DNA for the CDR3 is TGTGCCAGCAGTTCCGTTCAAGGTTACTCCTACAATGAGCAGTTCTTC.

The rearrangement uses TRBV4-2 and TRBJ2-1; 7 bases fit TRBD1. Losses at the gene ends were 2 bases for V and 4 bases for J; bases not matched to a gene: 5. The CDR3 sequence is 15 residues long. CDR1 is LGHNA, CDR2 YNFKEQ, per germline. CDR3: CASSQPDREYNEQFF. The DNA for the CDR3 is TGTGCCAGCAGCCAACCAGACAGGGAGTACAATGAGCAGTTCTTC.

The chain carries TRBV5-1 and TRBJ2-3, with TRBD2 identical over 13 bases. Germline lookup yields CDR1 SGHRS and CDR2 YFSETQ. V was pared by 4 bases and J by 4 bases, with 6 bases of the junction left unmatched. This CDR3 spans 16 amino acids. The CDR3 nucleotides read TGCGCCAGCAGCCCACTAGCGGGAGGGCTCTCAGATACGCAGTATTTT. The encoded protein is CASSPLAGGLSDTQYF.

The chain has TRBV18 and TRBJ2-1, with D perhaps matching TRBD2 (6 bases). This CDR3 has 15 residues. CDR1 is KGHSH, CDR2 LQKENI, per germline. The V and J ends lost 6 bases and 8 bases respectively, with 20 bases between them. The CDR3 reads CASSHGTSTTHEQFF. The CDR3 bases are TGTGCCAGCTCCCATGGGACTTCCACTACACATGAGCAGTTCTTC.

The chain is built from TRBV7-2 and TRBJ1-3, with D possibly matching TRBD1 (5 bases). The CDR3 loop spans 16 amino acids. V dropped 4 bases and J dropped 3 bases, with 16 bases sitting between them. CDR1 is SGHTA and CDR2 is FQGNSA in the germline V gene. Here the CDR3 DNA reads TGTGCCAGCAGCTCCCCCGTCGGGGGGATTGGAAACACCATATATTTT. Translation gives CASSSPVGGIGNTIYF. The entire variable domain, with the rest obtained from reference TRBV7-2 and TRBJ1-3, is as follows: GAGVSQSPSNKVTEKGKDVELRCDPISGHTALYWYRQSLGQGLEFLIYFQGNSAPDKSGLPSDRFSAERTGGSVSTLTIQRTQQEDSAVYLCASSSPVGGIGNTIYFGEGSWLTVV.

This clone was observed a handful of times. The chain recombines TRBV10-1 with TRBJ1-1; D is undetermined. The germline CDR1 and CDR2 sequences are WNHNN and SYGVQD (reference sequence). V dropped 3 bases and J dropped 6 bases, with 17 bases sitting between them. This CDR3 region has 15 residues. CDR3 loop: CASSEGSTGRAEAFF. The CDR3 region has the DNA TGCGCCAGCAGTGAAGGTTCCACCGGGAGGGCTGAAGCTTTCTTT.

The chain carries TRBV7-6 and TRBJ2-2, with no clear D. CDR1 and CDR2 from the germline V gene are SGHVS and FNYEAQ. CDR3 size: 13 residues. Deletions cut 4 bases from V and 1 base from J, with 4 bases between. DNA for the CDR3: TGTGCCAGCAGCTCTGGGAACACCGGGGAGCTGTTTTTT. As protein: CASSSGNTGELFF. Together with reference TRBV7-6 and TRBJ2-2, the CDR3 gives the full variable domain: GAGVSQSPRYKVTKRGQDVALRCDPISGHVSLYWYRQALGQGPEFLTYFNYEAQQDKSGLPNDRFSAERPEGSISTLTIQRTEQRDSAMYRCASSSGNTGELFFGEGSRLTVL.

The gene calls are TRBV7-2 and TRBJ2-1; D is possibly TRBD2 (6 bases). This CDR3 is 16 amino acids long. Germline lookup yields CDR1 SGHTA and CDR2 FQGNSA. V was pared by 4 bases and J by 0 bases, with 13 bases between. The DNA of the CDR3 is TGTGCCAGCAGCTCGCTTAGCGGAAGCTCCTACAATGAGCAGTTCTTC. It encodes CASSSLSGSSYNEQFF.

This clone was found a few times. The chain joins TRBV7-9 to TRBJ1-2, with D uncertain. CDR1 SEHNR and CDR2 FQNEAQ come from the germline V gene (reference sequence). The CDR3 extends over 13 amino acids. Trimming left V 0 bases short and J 7 bases short, with 9 bases between. CDR3 region: CASSLASPTGYTF. The CDR3 bases are TGTGCCAGCAGCTTAGCTAGCCCAACTGGCTACACCTTC.

On this clone itself: The junction and the germline gene differ at one end; a read error may be behind it. The chain combines TRBV25-1 with TRBJ2-1; D may be TRBD1 or TRBD2 (7 bases each). Germline CDR1 is MGHDK and CDR2 is SYGVNS. There are 14 residues in the CDR3. In DNA form, the CDR3 reads TGTGCCACCAGTCGACAGGGACTACACAATGAGCAGTTCTTC. Its protein is CATSRQGLHNEQFF.